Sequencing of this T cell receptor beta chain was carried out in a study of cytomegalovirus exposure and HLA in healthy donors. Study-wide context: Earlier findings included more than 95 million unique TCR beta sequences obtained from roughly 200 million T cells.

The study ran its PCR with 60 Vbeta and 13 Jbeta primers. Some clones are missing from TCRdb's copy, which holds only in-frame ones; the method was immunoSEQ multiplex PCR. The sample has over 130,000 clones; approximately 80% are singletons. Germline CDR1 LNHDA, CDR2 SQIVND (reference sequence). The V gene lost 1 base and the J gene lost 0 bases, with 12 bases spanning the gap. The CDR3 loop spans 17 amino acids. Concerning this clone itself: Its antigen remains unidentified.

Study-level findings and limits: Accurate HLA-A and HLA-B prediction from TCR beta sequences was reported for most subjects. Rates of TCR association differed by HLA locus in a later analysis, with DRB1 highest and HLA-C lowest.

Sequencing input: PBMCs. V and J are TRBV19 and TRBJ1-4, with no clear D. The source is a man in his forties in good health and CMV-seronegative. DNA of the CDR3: TGTGCCAGTAGTATAGTGGTTTTGGGAGCAACTAATGAAAAACTGTTTTTT. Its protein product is CASSIVVLGATNEKLFF. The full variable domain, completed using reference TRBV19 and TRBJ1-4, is DGGITQSPKYLFRKEGQNVTLSCEQNLNHDAMYWYRQDPGQGLRLIYYSQIVNDFQKGDIAEGYSVSREKKESFPLTVTSAQKNPTAFYLCASSIVVLGATNEKLFFGSGTQLSVL.